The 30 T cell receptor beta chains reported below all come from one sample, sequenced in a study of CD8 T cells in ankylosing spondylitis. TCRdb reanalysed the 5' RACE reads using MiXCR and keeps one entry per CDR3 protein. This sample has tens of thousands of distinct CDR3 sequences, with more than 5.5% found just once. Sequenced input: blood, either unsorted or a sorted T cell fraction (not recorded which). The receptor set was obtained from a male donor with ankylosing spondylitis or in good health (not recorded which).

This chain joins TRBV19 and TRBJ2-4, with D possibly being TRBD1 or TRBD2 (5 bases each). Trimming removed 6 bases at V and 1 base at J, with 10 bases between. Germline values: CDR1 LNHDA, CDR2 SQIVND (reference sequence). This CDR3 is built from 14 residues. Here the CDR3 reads CASRDGGAKNIQYF. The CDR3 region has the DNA TGTGCCAGTAGGGATGGGGGTGCCAAAAACATTCAGTACTTC. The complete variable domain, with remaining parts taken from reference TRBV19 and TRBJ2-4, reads DGGITQSPKYLFRKEGQNVTLSCEQNLNHDAMYWYRQDPGQGLRLIYYSQIVNDFQKGDIAEGYSVSREKKESFPLTVTSAQKNPTAFYLCASRDGGAKNIQYFGAGTRLSVL.

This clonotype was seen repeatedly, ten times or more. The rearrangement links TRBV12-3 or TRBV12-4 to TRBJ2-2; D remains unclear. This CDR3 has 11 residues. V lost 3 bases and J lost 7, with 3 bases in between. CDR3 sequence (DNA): TGTGCCAGCAGTTTTGGCGGGGAGCTGTTTTTT. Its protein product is CASSFGGELFF.

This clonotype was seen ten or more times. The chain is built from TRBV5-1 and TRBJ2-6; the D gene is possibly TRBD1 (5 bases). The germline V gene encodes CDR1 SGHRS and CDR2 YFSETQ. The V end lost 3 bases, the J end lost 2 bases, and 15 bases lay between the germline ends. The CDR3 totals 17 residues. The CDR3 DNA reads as TGCGCCAGCAGCTCCTCGAGTCCAGGGACTGGGGCCAACGTCCTGACTTTC. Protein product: CASSSSSPGTGANVLTF.

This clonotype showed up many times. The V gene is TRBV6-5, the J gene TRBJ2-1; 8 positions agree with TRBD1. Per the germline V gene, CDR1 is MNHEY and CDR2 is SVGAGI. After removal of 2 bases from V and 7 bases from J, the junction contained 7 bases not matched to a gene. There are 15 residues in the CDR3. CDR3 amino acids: CASSYPGQGRNEQFF. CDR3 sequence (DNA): TGTGCCAGCAGTTACCCAGGACAGGGTAGGAATGAGCAGTTCTTC.

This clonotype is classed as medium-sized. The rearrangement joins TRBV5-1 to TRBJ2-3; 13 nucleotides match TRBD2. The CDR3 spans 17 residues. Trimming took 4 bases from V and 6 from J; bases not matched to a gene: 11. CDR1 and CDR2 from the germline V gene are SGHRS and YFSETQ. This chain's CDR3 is CASSTGLAGAEWDTQYF. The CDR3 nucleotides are TGCGCCAGCAGCACAGGACTAGCGGGAGCAGAGTGGGATACGCAGTATTTT. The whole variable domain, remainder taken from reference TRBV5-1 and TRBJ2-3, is KAGVTQTPRYLIKTRGQQVTLSCSPISGHRSVSWYQQTPGQGLQFLFEYFSETQRNKGNFPGRFSGRQFSNSRSEMNVSTLELGDSALYLCASSTGLAGAEWDTQYFGPGTRLTVL.

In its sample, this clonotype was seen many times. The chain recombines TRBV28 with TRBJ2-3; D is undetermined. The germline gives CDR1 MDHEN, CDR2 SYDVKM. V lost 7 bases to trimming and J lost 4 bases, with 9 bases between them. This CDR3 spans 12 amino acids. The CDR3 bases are TGTGCCAGCACCATTAGAGCAGATACGCAGTATTTT. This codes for CASTIRADTQYF.

CDR3: CASSIDGFNRGSLGCTF. CDR3 in DNA: TGTGCCAGTAGTATAGATGGGTTCAACAGGGGCTCGCTTGGCTGTACCTTC. The chain employs TRBV19 and TRBJ1-2; TRBD1 agrees at 7 bases. CDR3 length equals 17 residues. Trimming cost V 0 bases and J 14 bases; bases outside gene matches: 21. Per germline, CDR1 LNHDA and CDR2 SQIVND (reference sequence).

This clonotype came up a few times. CDR3 sequence: CASRRGRQANNEQFF. The CDR3 DNA is TGTGCCAGCCGGAGGGGGCGGCAGGCTAACAATGAGCAGTTCTTC. This rearrangement joins TRBV7-2 to TRBJ2-1, with TRBD1 as a possible D gene (7 bases). Germline CDR1 reads SGHTA; CDR2 reads FQGNSA. Trimming shortened V by 8 bases and J by 5 bases, and 19 bases separated the two germline ends. The length of the CDR3 is 15 residues. The variable domain in full, completed from reference TRBV7-2 and TRBJ2-1, reads GAGVSQSPSNKVTEKGKDVELRCDPISGHTALYWYRQSLGQGLEFLIYFQGNSAPDKSGLPSDRFSAERTGGSVSTLTIQRTQQEDSAVYLCASRRGRQANNEQFFGPGTRLTVL.

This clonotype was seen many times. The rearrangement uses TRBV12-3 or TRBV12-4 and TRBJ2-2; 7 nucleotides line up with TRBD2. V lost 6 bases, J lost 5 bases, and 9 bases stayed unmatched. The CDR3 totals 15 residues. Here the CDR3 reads CASSPTGGGTGELFF. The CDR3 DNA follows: TGTGCCAGCAGCCCTACGGGGGGAGGGACCGGGGAGCTGTTTTTT.

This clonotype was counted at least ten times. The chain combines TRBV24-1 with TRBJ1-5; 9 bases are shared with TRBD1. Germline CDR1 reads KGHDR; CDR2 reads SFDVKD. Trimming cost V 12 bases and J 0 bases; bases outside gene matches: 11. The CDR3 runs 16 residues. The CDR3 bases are TGTGCCCTGGGGGACAGGGTGGGTTATAGCAATCAGCCCCAGCATTTT. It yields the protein CALGDRVGYSNQPQHF.

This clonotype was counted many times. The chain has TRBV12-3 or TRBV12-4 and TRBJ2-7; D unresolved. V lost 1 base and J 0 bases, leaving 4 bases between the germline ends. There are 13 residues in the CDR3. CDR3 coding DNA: TGTGCCAGCAGTTTAGTAGACTCCTACGAGCAGTACTTC. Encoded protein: CASSLVDSYEQYF.

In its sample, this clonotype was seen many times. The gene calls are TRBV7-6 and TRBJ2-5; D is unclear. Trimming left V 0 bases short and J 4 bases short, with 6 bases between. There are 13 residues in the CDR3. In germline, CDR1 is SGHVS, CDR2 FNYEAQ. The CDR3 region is CASSLAPRETQYF. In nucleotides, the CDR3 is TGTGCCAGCAGCTTAGCGCCGCGAGAGACCCAGTACTTC.

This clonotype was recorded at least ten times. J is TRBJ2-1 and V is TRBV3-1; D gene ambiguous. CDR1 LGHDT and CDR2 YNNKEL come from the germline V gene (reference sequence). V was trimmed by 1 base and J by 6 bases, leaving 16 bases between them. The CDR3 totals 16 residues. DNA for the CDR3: TGTGCCAGCAGCCAAGTATGGGCTAGTCCACCCAATGAGCAGTTCTTC. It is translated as CASSQVWASPPNEQFF.

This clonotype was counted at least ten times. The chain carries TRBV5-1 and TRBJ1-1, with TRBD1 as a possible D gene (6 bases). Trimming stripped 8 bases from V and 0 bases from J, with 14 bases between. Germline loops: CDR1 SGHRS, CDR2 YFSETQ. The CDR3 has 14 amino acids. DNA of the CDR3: TGCGCCAGACTGGCGGGGGACATGAACACTGAAGCTTTCTTT. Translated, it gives CARLAGDMNTEAFF.

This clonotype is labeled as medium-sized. The CDR3 DNA reads as TGCGCCAGCAGCTTGGGAGGGCTAGGAAGGGAAAAACTGTTTTTT. This sequence encodes CASSLGGLGREKLFF. The rearrangement joins TRBV5-1 to TRBJ1-4, with D unresolved. CDR3 length: 15 amino acids. Per the germline V gene, CDR1 is SGHRS and CDR2 is YFSETQ. V was clipped by 0 bases and J by 8 bases, with 14 bases between them.

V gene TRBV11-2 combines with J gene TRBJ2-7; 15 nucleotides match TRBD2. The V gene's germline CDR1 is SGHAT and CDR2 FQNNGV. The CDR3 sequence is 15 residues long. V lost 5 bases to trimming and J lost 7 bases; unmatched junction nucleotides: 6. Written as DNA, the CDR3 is TGTGCCAGCAGCAACCGGACTAGCGGGAGGGGTGAGCAGTACTTC. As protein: CASSNRTSGRGEQYF.

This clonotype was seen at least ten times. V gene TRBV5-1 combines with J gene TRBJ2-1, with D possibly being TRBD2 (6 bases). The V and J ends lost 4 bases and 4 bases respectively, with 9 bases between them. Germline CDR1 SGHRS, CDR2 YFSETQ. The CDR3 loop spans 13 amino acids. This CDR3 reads CASSVGGYNEQFF. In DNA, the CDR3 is TGCGCCAGCAGCGTTGGAGGGTACAATGAGCAGTTCTTC.

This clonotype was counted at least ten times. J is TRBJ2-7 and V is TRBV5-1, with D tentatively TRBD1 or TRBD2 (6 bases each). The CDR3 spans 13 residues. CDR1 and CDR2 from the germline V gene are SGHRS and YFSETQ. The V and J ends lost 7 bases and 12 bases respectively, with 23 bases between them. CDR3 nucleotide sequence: TGCGCCAGCGGCCCAGGGGAGGTCCGTATTTTGTACTTC. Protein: CASGPGEVRILYF.

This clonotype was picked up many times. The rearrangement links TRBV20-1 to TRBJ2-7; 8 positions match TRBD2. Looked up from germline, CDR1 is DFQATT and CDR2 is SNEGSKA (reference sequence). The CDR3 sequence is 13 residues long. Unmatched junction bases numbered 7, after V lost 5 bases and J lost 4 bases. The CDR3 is CSAPPGLGYEQYF. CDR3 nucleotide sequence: TGCAGTGCTCCCCCGGGACTAGGGTACGAGCAGTACTTC.

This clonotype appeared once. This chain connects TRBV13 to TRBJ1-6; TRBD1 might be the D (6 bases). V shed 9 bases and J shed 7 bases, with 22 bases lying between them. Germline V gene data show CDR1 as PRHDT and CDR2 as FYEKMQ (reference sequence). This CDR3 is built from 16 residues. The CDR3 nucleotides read TGTGCCAGTCATCCTGTTCTGACAGGACCGAATTCACCCCTCCACTTT. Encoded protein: CASHPVLTGPNSPLHF.

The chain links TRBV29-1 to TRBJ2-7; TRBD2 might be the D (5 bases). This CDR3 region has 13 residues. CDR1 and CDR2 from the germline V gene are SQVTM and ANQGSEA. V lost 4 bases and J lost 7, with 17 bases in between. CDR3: CSVGWTQGREQYF. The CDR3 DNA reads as TGCAGCGTTGGCTGGACTCAAGGAAGGGAGCAGTACTTC.

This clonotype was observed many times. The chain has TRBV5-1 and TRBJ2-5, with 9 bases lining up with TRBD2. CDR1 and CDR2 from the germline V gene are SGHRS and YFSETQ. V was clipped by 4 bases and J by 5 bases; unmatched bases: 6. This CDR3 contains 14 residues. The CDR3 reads CASSVSSGIETQYF. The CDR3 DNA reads TGCGCCAGCAGCGTATCTAGCGGGATCGAGACCCAGTACTTC.

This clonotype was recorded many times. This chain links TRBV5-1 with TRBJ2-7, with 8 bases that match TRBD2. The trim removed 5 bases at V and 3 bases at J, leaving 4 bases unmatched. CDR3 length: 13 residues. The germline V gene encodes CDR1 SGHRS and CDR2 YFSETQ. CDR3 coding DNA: TGCGCCAGCAGACTAGCGGCCGTCTACGAGCAGTACTTC. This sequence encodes CASRLAAVYEQYF.

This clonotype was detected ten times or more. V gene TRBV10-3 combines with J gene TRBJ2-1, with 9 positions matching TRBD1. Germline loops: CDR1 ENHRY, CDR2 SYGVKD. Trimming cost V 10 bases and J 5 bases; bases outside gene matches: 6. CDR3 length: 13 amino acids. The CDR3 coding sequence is TGTGCCAGCTGGACAGGGGCAAACAATGAGCAGTTCTTC. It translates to CASWTGANNEQFF.

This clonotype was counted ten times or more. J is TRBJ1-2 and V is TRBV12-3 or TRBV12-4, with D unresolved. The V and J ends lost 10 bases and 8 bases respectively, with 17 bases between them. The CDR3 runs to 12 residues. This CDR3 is CAISAPHGGYTF. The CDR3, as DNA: TGTGCCATCTCCGCTCCCCACGGGGGCTACACCTTC.

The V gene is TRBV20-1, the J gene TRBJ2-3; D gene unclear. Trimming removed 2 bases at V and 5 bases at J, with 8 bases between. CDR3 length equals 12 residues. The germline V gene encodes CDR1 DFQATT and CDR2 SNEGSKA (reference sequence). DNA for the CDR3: TGCAGTGCTAGAATGTCCGGAGATACGCAGTATTTT. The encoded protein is CSARMSGDTQYF.

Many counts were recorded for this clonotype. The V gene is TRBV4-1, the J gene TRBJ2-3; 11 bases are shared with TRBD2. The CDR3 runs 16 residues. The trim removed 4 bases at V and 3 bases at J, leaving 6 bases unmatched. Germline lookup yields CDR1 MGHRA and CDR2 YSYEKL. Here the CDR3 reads CASSLSGTSGTDTQYF. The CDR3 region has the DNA TGCGCCAGCAGCCTCTCCGGGACTAGCGGTACAGATACGCAGTATTTT.

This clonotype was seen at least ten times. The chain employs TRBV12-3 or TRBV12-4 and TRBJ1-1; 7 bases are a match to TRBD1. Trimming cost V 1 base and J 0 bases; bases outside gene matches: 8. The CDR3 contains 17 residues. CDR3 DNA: TGTGCCAGCAGTTTAGGGAACAGGGGCGGAATGAACACTGAAGCTTTCTTT. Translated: CASSLGNRGGMNTEAFF.

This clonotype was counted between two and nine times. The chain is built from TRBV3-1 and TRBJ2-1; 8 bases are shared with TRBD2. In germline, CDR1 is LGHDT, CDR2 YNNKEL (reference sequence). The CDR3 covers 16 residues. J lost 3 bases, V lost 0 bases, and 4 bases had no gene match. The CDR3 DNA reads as TGTGCCAGCAGCCAAGATCCCAGCGGGAGCTACAATGAGCAGTTCTTC. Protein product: CASSQDPSGSYNEQFF.

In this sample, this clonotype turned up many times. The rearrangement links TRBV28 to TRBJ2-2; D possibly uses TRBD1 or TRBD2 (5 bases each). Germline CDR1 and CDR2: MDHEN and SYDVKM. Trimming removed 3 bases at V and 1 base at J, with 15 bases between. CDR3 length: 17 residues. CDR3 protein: CASSLPPGQGNTGELFF. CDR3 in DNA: TGTGCCAGCAGTTTGCCCCCGGGGCAGGGGAACACCGGGGAGCTGTTTTTT.